The 20 T cell receptor beta chains below come from one sample, sequenced in a study of regulatory T cells in long-lasting Graves disease. Documented time point: persistent/refractory GD, antithyroid drugs over 5 years with positive TRAb. Extracted PBMC RNA gave rise to the TCR library. Libraries of TCR beta came from iRepertoire HTBI primers plus Arm-PCR of CDR3 regions. One entry per CDR3 protein, called by TCRdb with MiXCR from the multiplex PCR reads. The sample consists of around 340,000 distinct CDR3 sequences, about 20% of them appearing once. The sequenced sample was peripheral blood mononuclear cells (PBMCs), obtained when the disease was refractory, from a patient treated with antithyroid drugs. The receptors were sampled from a female donor with Graves disease.

This clonotype was counted a few times. The V call is TRBV5-6, the J call TRBJ2-5, with D possibly being TRBD1 (5 bases). The length of the CDR3 is 14 residues. Per the germline V gene, CDR1 is SGHDT and CDR2 is YYEEEE. V lost 1 base and J lost 1, with 8 bases in between. CDR3 region: CASSLRQTQETQYF. CDR3 sequence (DNA): TGTGCCAGCAGCTTGAGACAGACCCAAGAGACCCAGTACTTC.

This clonotype has only a few counts. The chain is built from TRBV6-9 and TRBJ2-7, with D maybe TRBD1 (5 bases). The CDR3 runs 15 residues. CDR1 and CDR2 from the germline V gene are MNHGY and SVAAGI. Trimming cost V 3 bases and J 2 bases, with 14 bases left between them. DNA for the CDR3: TGTGCCAGCAGTTACTCTAGGACACCGACCTACGAGCAGTACTTC. It specifies CASSYSRTPTYEQYF.

This clonotype was seen a handful of times. The V and J genes are TRBV5-5 and TRBJ1-4; TRBD1 matches at 10 bases. Germline loops: CDR1 SGHKS, CDR2 YYEKEE (reference sequence). V was pared by 5 bases and J by 5 bases, with 9 bases of the junction left unmatched. CDR3 length: 16 residues. In DNA, the CDR3 is TGTGCCAGCAGTAAGACAGGGGGCATTGGGAATGAAAAACTGTTTTTT. Residues: CASSKTGGIGNEKLFF.

A note on this clonotype: This likely comes from a read error, as the CDR3 has no conserved phenylalanine or tryptophan at its end. This CDR3 reads CASSPMTGELFY. Written as DNA, the CDR3 is TGTGCCAGCTCACCTATGACCGGGGAGCTGTTTTAT. This chain joins TRBV18 and TRBJ2-2; D is unclear. The CDR3 runs 12 residues. Germline CDR1 and CDR2: KGHSH and LQKENI. V lost 3 bases to trimming and J lost 5 bases, with 4 bases between them.

This clonotype has a count of ten or more. The chain combines TRBV6-2 or TRBV6-3 with TRBJ1-5; no firm D call. This CDR3 is 15 amino acids long. Germline CDR1 reads MNHEY; CDR2 reads SVGEGT. The V end lost 3 bases, the J end lost 2 bases, and 11 bases lay between the germline ends. CDR3 coding DNA: TGTGCCAGCAGTTATGTAGAACAGCGCAATCAGCCCCAGCATTTT. It is translated as CASSYVEQRNQPQHF.

There are a few counts of this clonotype. The chain joins TRBV15 to TRBJ1-2; 9 bases map to TRBD1. The CDR3 runs to 15 residues. Germline V gene data show CDR1 as LNHNV and CDR2 as YYDKDF (reference sequence). V dropped 2 bases and J dropped 5; count of bases not matched to a gene: 6. CDR3 bases: TGTGCCACCAGCAGATACAGGGGGCGAGGATATGGCTACACCTTC. Amino acid sequence: CATSRYRGRGYGYTF.

The chain is built from TRBV5-1 and TRBJ2-7; 7 nucleotides line up with TRBD1. V lost 0 bases and J lost 5; bases outside the gene matches: 11. The CDR3 runs to 16 residues. The germline V gene encodes CDR1 SGHRS and CDR2 YFSETQ. CDR3 bases: TGCGCCAGCAGCTTGGAATGGTCACGAGGGGGCGACGAGCAGTACTTC. Translation gives CASSLEWSRGGDEQYF.

This clonotype has ten or more counts. The chain couples TRBV7-2 to TRBJ1-2; D unclear. The V gene lost 0 bases and the J gene lost 3 bases, with 20 bases spanning the gap. CDR3 length equals 18 residues. The germline gives CDR1 SGHTA, CDR2 FQGNSA. This CDR3 reads CASSLAIRGGAWDYGYTF. CDR3 nucleotide sequence: TGTGCCAGCAGCTTAGCGATTAGAGGCGGCGCATGGGACTATGGCTACACCTTC.

This clonotype was detected ten times or more. V gene TRBV30 combines with J gene TRBJ2-6; TRBD1 might be the D (6 bases). The CDR3 length is 16 residues. Trimming removed 0 bases from V and 2 bases from J, with 11 bases in between. Germline V lookup: CDR1 GTSNPN, CDR2 SVGIG (reference sequence). This chain's CDR3 is CAWSVLGGPGANVLTF. CDR3 nucleotide sequence: TGTGCCTGGAGTGTACTTGGGGGCCCTGGGGCCAACGTCCTGACTTTC.

The gene calls are TRBV20-1 and TRBJ2-7, with D tentatively TRBD2 (6 bases). Trimming cost V 6 bases and J 0 bases, with 18 bases left between them. Looked up from germline, CDR1 is DFQATT and CDR2 is SNEGSKA (reference sequence). The CDR3 has 15 amino acids. Written as DNA, the CDR3 is TGCAGTGCCAGGGCAAGCGGACTAAGCTCCTACGAGCAGTACTTC. Translating gives CSARASGLSSYEQYF.

This clonotype appeared a few times. The CDR3, as DNA: TGTGCCAGCTCACCACCGGGCCAGGCTAGGGGGAACACTGAAGCTTTCTTT. The encoded protein is CASSPPGQARGNTEAFF. The chain carries TRBV18 and TRBJ1-1; TRBD1 might be the D (5 bases). The germline gives CDR1 KGHSH, CDR2 LQKENI. The CDR3 loop spans 17 amino acids. With 0 bases removed from V and 1 base from J, the gap between germline ends came to 15 bases. The full variable domain, its missing parts supplied by reference TRBV18 and TRBJ1-1, is NAGVMQNPRHLVRRRGQEARLRCSPMKGHSHVYWYRQLPEEGLKFMVYLQKENIIDESGMPKERFSAEFPKEGPSILRIQQVVRGDSAAYFCASSPPGQARGNTEAFFGQGTRLTVV.

This clonotype was seen more than once but under ten times. The chain joins TRBV6-5 to TRBJ1-4; the D is unclear. The CDR3 consists of 14 residues. Germline assignment: CDR1 MNHEY and CDR2 SVGAGI. The V end lost 2 bases, the J end lost 10 bases, and 14 bases lay between the germline ends. CDR3 in amino acids: CASSYRVSPVKLFF. DNA of the CDR3: TGTGCCAGCAGTTACCGAGTCAGCCCCGTAAAACTGTTTTTT.

This clonotype has ten or more counts. This chain uses TRBV30 with TRBJ1-2; no firm D call. V lost 1 base, J lost 2 bases, and 5 bases lay in between. The length of the CDR3 is 12 residues. Germline V gene lookup returns CDR1 GTSNPN and CDR2 SVGIG (reference sequence). CDR3 DNA sequence: TGTGCCTGGAGTGGACAAAACTATGGCTACACCTTC. Its protein product is CAWSGQNYGYTF.

Only a few counts were recorded for this clonotype. The V and J genes are TRBV29-1 and TRBJ2-7; 12 bases agree with TRBD2. V shed 7 bases and J 6 bases; nucleotides not matched to a gene: 13. From germline, CDR1 is SQVTM and CDR2 ANQGSEA. This CDR3 has 15 amino acids. CDR3 bases: TGCAGCGCTCAAAGGGTTGGACTAGCGGGAAGCGAGCAGTACTTC. Its protein product is CSAQRVGLAGSEQYF.

At least ten counts were recorded for this clonotype. The chain combines TRBV10-3 with TRBJ2-7; TRBD2 matches at 8 bases. V was clipped by 11 bases and J by 6 bases; unmatched bases: 9. CDR1 and CDR2 from the germline V gene are ENHRY and SYGVKD. The CDR3 runs 12 residues. The CDR3 DNA reads TGTGCCGCCCACGCGGGGGGAATCGAGCAGTACTTC. Protein product: CAAHAGGIEQYF.

The rearrangement uses TRBV5-5 and TRBJ1-2; D may be TRBD1 (6 bases). This CDR3 comprises 16 residues. The germline CDR1 and CDR2 sequences are SGHKS and YYEKEE (reference sequence). The V end lost 0 bases, the J end lost 1 base, and 13 bases lay between the germline ends. The chain's CDR3 is CASSLEGRQDNYGYTF. The CDR3 DNA reads as TGTGCCAGCAGCTTGGAGGGCCGACAGGATAACTATGGCTACACCTTC. Filled out from reference TRBV5-5 and TRBJ1-2, the complete variable domain reads DAGVTQSPTHLIKTRGQQVTLRCSPISGHKSVSWYQQVLGQGPQFIFQYYEKEERGRGNFPDRFSARQFPNYSSELNVNALLLGDSALYLCASSLEGRQDNYGYTFGSGTRLTVV.

This clonotype was recorded many times. V and J are TRBV28 and TRBJ1-1; TRBD1 matches at 10 bases. This CDR3 is 16 amino acids long. Trimming at V came to 6 bases and at J to 3 bases, leaving 10 bases not matched to a gene. Germline assignment: CDR1 MDHEN and CDR2 SYDVKM. The CDR3 sequence: CASRNLMGTGDTEAFF. CDR3 nucleotides: TGTGCCAGCAGGAACTTAATGGGGACAGGGGACACTGAAGCTTTCTTT.

The chain recombines TRBV11-3 with TRBJ2-2, with D possibly TRBD1 on 6 matching bases. Germline CDR1 SGHNT, CDR2 YENEEA. Trimming removed 5 bases at V and 4 bases at J, with 11 bases between. The CDR3 is 14 amino acids. The CDR3 spells CASSPTGSTGELFF. DNA for the CDR3: TGTGCCAGCAGCCCTACAGGGAGCACCGGGGAGCTGTTTTTT.

In this sample, this clonotype turned up a few times. This chain uses TRBV7-9 with TRBJ2-5; TRBD2 aligns across 10 bases. The CDR3 is made up of 17 amino acids. J was trimmed by 2 bases and V by 6 bases; bases with no gene match: 12. CDR1 is SEHNR and CDR2 is FQNEAQ in the germline V gene (reference sequence). The CDR3 region is CASRRTVEAGGQETQYF. CDR3 sequence (DNA): TGTGCCAGCAGGAGGACCGTAGAAGCGGGGGGGCAAGAGACCCAGTACTTC.

This clonotype was detected ten times or more. V and J are TRBV2 and TRBJ2-7, with D perhaps matching TRBD1 (5 bases). The CDR3 has 15 residues. The germline V and J ends were trimmed by 6 bases and 6 bases, with 21 bases remaining between them. Germline V CDR1 and CDR2: SNHLY, FYNNEI. In DNA, the CDR3 is TGTGCCAGCAGCGAACGGTACAGGTCATGGAGCGAGCAGTACTTC. Its translation: CASSERYRSWSEQYF.